This T cell receptor beta chain was captured by sequencing in a study of monozygotic twins with cystic fibrosis. Study-level points and caveats: In 13 of 16 pairs, V gene usage was closest to the co-twin's. Age, concordance and disease severity did not associate with shared CDR3 numbers.

Libraries were prepared by immunoSEQ multiplex PCR; TCRdb keeps only in-frame clonotypes and omits some of them. The table records 30,000 or so clones, more than 60% of them present only once. Per germline, CDR1 SGHRS and CDR2 YFSETQ. V trimming: 2 bases; J trimming: 7 bases; junction bases outside the gene matches: 7. The CDR3 runs to 15 residues. Worth noting for this clone: Its target is unknown.

The V call is TRBV5-1, the J call TRBJ1-4; 8 bases fit TRBD1. This receptor was identified in a girl aged 10 to 17 with cystic fibrosis. The specimen was blood. CDR3 nucleotide sequence: TGCGCCAGCAGCTTTCTGACAGGGGACGGTGAAAAACTGTTTTTT. Amino acids: CASSFLTGDGEKLFF.